The entry that follows covers one T cell receptor (beta chain) sequence. This sample was included in a study of cytomegalovirus exposure and HLA in healthy donors. Researchers ran the PCR with 60 Vbeta and 13 Jbeta primers. Repertoires were generated with immunoSEQ multiplex PCR, while TCRdb's copy carries only in-frame clones and drops some. The table records tens of thousands of clones, approximately 74% of them present only once. This receptor was identified in a woman aged 45-65 years in good health and CMV-seropositive. The sequenced material came from PBMCs.

The CDR3 sequence is CASSRRKNTEAFF. CDR3 DNA: TGTGCCAGCAGCCGGCGGAAGAACACTGAAGCTTTCTTT. The chain joins TRBV7-2 to TRBJ1-1; D not resolved. Germline lookup yields CDR1 SGHTA and CDR2 FQGNSA. V shed 5 bases and J shed 1 base, with 8 bases lying between them. The CDR3 consists of 13 residues. Combining the CDR3 with reference TRBV7-2 and TRBJ1-1 gives the whole variable domain GAGVSQSPSNKVTEKGKDVELRCDPISGHTALYWYRQSLGQGLEFLIYFQGNSAPDKSGLPSDRFSAERTGGSVSTLTIQRTQQEDSAVYLCASSRRKNTEAFFGQGTRLTVV.